This TCR beta chain was captured in a study of human T cells and chemical hapten exposure. About the study: Diphenylcyclopropenone was applied weekly to patients' scalps across the roughly 25-week study. Per-sample TCR yield variation was attributed mainly to small pooled library volume differences.

Germline CDR1 reads DFQATT; CDR2 reads SNEGSKA (reference sequence). The CDR3 covers 12 residues. Trimming removed 4 bases at V and 3 bases at J, with 9 bases between. As handled by the study authors: A typical sample had some 96,000 TCRs, with roughly 20,000 to 690,600 overall. In TCRdb, the RACE reads were re-called with MiXCR into one record per CDR3 protein. Here the V and J calls rest on TCRdb's processing, not on the authors' analysis. The profile covers tens of thousands of distinct CDR3 sequences, with nearly 10% appearing a single time and about 3.5% taken by the ten largest. As for time point: pre-sensitization, week 0. Treatment: therapeutic diphenylcyclopropenone sensitization with weekly scalp DPC. Whole blood, unfractionated, served as the material for total RNA extraction.

The clonotype originates from a woman between 40 and 55 years old with alopecia areata. Some clones in this sample may be carry-over from other donors' samples. This specimen consisted of whole blood, obtained in connection with sensitization to the hapten diphenylcyclopropenone (DPC). The genes are TRBV20-1 and TRBJ1-2, with D tentatively TRBD1 (5 bases). DNA for the CDR3: TGCAGTGCTAAGGTGGGGGACTATGGCTACACCTTC. Its translation is CSAKVGDYGYTF.